The present T cell receptor (beta chain) was sequenced within a study of blood T cells in healthy people across ages. Overall study context: Using template switching, researchers captured about one barcoded beta molecule for each two T cells.

PCR was performed a second time for about 6 to 12 cycles using a sample-barcoded 5' primer and a J-beta primer mix. Each CDR3 protein is one row after TCRdb ran MiXCR on the 5' RACE reads. Of 780,000 or so distinct CDR3 sequences listed, roughly three fifths were seen once; the top ten hold about 26%. The CDR3 sequence is 16 residues long. Germline V gene sequence: CDR1 SGDLS, CDR2 YYNGEE. Unmatched junction bases numbered 4, after V lost 3 bases and J lost 1 base. In the case of this clonotype: Its antigen remains unknown.

Study conclusions and caveats: Higher diversity and more naive CD4+ cells were features of long-lived donors, compared to aged donors.

This sequence joins TRBV9 and TRBJ2-5; 12 nucleotides align to TRBD2. The sequence was obtained from a man aged 35-49 years in good health. Sequences were obtained from blood. Here the CDR3 DNA reads TGTGCCAGCAGCGGCCGACTAGCGGGGGTCCAAGAGACCCAGTACTTC. Residues: CASSGRLAGVQETQYF.